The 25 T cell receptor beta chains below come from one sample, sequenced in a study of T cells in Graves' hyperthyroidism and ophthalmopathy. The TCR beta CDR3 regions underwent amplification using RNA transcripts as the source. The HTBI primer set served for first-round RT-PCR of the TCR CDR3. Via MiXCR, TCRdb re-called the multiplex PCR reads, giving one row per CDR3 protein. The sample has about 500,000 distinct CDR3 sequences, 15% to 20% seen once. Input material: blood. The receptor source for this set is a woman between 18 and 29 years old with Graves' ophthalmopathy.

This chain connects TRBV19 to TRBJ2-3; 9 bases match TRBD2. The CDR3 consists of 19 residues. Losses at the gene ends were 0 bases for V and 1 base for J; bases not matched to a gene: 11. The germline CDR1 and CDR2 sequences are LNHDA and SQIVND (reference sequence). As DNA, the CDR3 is TGTGCCAGTAGTATAGACCCCCTTCCCGGGACTAGCTGCACAGATACGCAGTATTTT. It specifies CASSIDPLPGTSCTDTQYF. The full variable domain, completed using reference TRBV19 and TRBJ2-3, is DGGITQSPKYLFRKEGQNVTLSCEQNLNHDAMYWYRQDPGQGLRLIYYSQIVNDFQKGDIAEGYSVSREKKESFPLTVTSAQKNPTAFYLCASSIDPLPGTSCTDTQYFGPGTRLTVL.

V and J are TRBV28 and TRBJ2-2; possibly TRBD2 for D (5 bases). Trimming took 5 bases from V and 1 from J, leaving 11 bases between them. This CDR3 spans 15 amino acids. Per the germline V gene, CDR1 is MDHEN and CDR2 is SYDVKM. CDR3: CASSRAVMNTGELFF. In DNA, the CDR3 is TGTGCCAGCAGTAGAGCGGTTATGAACACCGGGGAGCTGTTTTTT.

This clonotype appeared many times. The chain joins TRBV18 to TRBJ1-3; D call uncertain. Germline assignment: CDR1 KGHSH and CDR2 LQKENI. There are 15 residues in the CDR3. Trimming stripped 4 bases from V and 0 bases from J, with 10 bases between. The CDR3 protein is CASSRRDTSGNTIYF. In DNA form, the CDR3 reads TGTGCCAGCTCACGGCGCGACACCTCTGGAAACACCATATATTTT. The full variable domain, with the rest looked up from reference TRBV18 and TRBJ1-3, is NAGVMQNPRHLVRRRGQEARLRCSPMKGHSHVYWYRQLPEEGLKFMVYLQKENIIDESGMPKERFSAEFPKEGPSILRIQQVVRGDSAAYFCASSRRDTSGNTIYFGEGSWLTVV.

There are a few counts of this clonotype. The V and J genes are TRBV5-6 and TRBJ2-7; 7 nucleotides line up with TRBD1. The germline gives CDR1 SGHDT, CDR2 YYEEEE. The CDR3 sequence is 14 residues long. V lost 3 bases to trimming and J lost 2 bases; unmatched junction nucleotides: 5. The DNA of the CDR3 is TGTGCCAGCAGCTGGGGACAGATGGCCTACGAGCAGTACTTC. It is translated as CASSWGQMAYEQYF.

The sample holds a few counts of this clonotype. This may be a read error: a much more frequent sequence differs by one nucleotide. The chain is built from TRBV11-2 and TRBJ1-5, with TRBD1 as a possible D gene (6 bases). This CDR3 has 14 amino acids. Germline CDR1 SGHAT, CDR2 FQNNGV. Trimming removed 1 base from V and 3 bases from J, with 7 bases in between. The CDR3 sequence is CASSLAGANQPQHF. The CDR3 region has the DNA TGTGCCAGCAGCTTAGCAGGGGCCAATCAGCCCCAGCATTTT.

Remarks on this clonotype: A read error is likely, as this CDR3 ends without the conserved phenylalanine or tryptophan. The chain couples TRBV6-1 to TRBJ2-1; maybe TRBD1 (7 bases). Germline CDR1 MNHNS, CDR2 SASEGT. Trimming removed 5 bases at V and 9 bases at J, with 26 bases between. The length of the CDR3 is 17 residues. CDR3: CASSQSGYGVQGGEQFL. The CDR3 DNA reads TGTGCCAGCAGTCAATCTGGATACGGGGTCCAGGGGGGTGAGCAGTTCCTC.

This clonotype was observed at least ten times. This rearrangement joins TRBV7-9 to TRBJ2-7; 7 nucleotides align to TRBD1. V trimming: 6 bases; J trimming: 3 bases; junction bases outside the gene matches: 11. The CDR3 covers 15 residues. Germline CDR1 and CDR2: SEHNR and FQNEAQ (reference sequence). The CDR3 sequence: CASSNPGGRRYEQYF. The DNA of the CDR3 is TGTGCCAGCAGTAACCCAGGGGGAAGGCGCTACGAGCAGTACTTC.

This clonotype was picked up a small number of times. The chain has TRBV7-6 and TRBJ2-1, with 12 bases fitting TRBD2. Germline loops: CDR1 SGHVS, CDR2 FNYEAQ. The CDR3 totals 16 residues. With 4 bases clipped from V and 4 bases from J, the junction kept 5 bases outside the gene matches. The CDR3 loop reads CASSSGLAGSYNEQFF. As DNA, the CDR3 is TGTGCCAGCAGCTCCGGACTAGCGGGAAGTTACAATGAGCAGTTCTTC.

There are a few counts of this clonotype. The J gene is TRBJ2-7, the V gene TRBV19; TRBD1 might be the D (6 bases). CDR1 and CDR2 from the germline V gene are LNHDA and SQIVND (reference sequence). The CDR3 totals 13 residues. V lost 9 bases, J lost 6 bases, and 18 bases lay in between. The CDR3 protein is CASRDTSLVEQYF. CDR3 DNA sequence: TGTGCCAGCCGGGACACATCCCTCGTCGAGCAGTACTTC. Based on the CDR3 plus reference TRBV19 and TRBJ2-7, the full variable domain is DGGITQSPKYLFRKEGQNVTLSCEQNLNHDAMYWYRQDPGQGLRLIYYSQIVNDFQKGDIAEGYSVSREKKESFPLTVTSAQKNPTAFYLCASRDTSLVEQYFGPGTRLTVT.

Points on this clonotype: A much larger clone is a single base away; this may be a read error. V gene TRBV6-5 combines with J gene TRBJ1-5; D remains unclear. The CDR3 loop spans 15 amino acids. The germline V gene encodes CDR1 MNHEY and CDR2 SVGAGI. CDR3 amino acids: CASSYVGSEDQPQHF. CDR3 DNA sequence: TGTGCCAGCAGTTACGTTGGCAGCGAAGATCAACCCCAGCATTTT.

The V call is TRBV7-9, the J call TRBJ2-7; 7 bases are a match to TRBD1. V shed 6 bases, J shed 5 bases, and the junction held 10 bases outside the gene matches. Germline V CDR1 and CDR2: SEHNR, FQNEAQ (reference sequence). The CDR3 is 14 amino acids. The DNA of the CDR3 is TGTGCCAGCAGACCGTCGACAGGGTGGGACGAGCAGTACTTC. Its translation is CASRPSTGWDEQYF.

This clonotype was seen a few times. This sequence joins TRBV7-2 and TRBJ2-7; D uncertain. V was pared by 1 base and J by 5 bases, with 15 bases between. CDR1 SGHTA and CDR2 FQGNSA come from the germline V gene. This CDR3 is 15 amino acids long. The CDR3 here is CASSLVSFLFHEQYF. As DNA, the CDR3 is TGTGCCAGCAGCTTAGTTTCCTTTCTTTTCCACGAGCAGTACTTC.

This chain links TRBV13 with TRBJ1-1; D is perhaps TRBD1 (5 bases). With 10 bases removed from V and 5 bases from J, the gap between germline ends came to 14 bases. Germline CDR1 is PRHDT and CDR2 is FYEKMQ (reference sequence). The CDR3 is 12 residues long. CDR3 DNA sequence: TGTGCCACCACTGACGGGGCTACTGAAGCTTTCTTT. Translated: CATTDGATEAFF. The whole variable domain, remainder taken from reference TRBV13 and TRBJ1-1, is AAGVIQSPRHLIKEKRETATLKCYPIPRHDTVYWYQQGPGQDPQFLISFYEKMQSDKGSIPDRFSAQQFSDYHSELNMSSLELGDSALYFCATTDGATEAFFGQGTRLTVV.

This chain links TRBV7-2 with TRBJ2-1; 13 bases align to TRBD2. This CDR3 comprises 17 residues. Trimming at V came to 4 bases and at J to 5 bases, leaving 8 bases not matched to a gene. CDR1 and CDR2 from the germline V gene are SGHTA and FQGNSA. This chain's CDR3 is CASSSRTSGSPDNEQFF. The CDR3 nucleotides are TGTGCCAGCAGCTCTCGGACTAGCGGGAGTCCGGACAATGAGCAGTTCTTC.

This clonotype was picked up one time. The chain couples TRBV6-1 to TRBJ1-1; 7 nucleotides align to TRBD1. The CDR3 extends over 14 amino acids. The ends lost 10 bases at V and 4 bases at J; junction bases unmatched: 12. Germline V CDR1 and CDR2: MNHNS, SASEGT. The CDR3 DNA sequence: TGTGCCACCCAACCGACAGGGCCTGCCACTGAAGCTTTCTTT. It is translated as CATQPTGPATEAFF.

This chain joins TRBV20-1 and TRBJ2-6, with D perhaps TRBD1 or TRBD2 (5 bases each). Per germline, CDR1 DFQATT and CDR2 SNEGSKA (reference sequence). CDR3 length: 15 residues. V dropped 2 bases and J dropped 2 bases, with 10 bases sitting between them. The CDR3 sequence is CSARRDGAGANVLTF. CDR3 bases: TGCAGTGCTAGACGGGACGGTGCTGGGGCCAACGTCCTGACTTTC.

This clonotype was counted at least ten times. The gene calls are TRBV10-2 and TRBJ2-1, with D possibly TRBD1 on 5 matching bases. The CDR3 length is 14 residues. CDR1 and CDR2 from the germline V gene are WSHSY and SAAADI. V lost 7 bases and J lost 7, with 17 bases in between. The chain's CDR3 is CASTPGRARNEQFF. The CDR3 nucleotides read TGCGCCAGCACCCCCGGCAGGGCTCGTAATGAGCAGTTCTTC.

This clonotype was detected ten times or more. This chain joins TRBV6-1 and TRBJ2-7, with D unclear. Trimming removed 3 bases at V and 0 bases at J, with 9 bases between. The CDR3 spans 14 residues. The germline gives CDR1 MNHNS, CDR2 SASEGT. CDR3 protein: CASSDQLPSYEQYF. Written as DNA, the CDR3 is TGTGCCAGCAGTGACCAGCTCCCCTCCTACGAGCAGTACTTC.

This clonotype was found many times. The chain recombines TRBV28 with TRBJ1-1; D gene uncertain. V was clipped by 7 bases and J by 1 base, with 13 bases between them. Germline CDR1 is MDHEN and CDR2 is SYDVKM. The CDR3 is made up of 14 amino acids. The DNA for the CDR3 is TGTGCCAGCACCAAAGAGGTGGCGAACACTGAAGCTTTCTTT. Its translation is CASTKEVANTEAFF.

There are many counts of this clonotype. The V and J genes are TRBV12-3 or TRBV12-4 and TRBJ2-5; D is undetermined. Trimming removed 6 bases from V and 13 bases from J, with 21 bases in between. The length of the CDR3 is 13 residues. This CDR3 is CASRARDTQPVYF. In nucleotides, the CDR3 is TGTGCCAGCAGAGCCAGAGATACCCAGCCGGTGTACTTC.

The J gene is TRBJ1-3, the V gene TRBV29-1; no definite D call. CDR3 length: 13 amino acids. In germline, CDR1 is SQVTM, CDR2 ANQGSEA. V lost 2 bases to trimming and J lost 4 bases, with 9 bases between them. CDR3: CSVETGYGNTIYF. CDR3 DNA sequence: TGCAGCGTTGAAACGGGGTACGGAAACACCATATATTTT.

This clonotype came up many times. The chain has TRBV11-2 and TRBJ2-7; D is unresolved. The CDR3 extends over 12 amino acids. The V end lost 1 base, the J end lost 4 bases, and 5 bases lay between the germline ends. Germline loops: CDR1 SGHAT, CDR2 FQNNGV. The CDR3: CASSLVNYEQYF. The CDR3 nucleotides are TGTGCCAGCAGCTTAGTAAATTACGAGCAGTACTTC.

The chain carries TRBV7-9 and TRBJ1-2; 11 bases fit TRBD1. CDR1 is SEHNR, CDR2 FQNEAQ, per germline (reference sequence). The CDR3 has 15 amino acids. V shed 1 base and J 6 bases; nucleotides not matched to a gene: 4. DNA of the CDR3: TGTGCCAGCAGCTTAGTCGGACAGGGGGCGGATGGCTACACCTTC. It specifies CASSLVGQGADGYTF.

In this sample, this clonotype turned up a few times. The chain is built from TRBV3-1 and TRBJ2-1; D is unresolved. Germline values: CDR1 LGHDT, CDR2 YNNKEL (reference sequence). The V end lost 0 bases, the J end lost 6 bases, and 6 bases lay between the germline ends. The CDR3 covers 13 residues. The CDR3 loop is CASSQDLVNEQFF. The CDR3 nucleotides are TGTGCCAGCAGCCAAGATTTGGTCAATGAGCAGTTCTTC.

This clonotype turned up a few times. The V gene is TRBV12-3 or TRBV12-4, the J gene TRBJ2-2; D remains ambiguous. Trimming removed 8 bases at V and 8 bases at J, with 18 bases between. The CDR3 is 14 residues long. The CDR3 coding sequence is TGTGCCAGCTCTTCGGGTTTCGCTCCAGGGGAGCTGTTTTTT. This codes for CASSSGFAPGELFF.